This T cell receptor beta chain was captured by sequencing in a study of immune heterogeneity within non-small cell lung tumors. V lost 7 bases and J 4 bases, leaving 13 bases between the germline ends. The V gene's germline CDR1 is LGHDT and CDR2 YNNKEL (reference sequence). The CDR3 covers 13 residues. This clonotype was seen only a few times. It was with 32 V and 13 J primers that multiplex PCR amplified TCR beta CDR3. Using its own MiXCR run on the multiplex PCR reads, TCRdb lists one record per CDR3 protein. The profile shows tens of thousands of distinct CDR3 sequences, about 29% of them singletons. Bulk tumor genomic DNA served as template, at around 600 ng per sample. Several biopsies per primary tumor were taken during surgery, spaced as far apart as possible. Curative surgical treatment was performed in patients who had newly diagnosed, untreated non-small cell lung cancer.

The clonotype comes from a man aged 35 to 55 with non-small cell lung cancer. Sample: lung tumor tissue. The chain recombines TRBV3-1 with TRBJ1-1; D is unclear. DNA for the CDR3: TGTGCCAGCAACCTAGGGTCGACCACTGAAGCTTTCTTT. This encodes CASNLGSTTEAFF. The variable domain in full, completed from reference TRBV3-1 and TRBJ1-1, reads DTAVSQTPKYLVTQMGNDKSIKCEQNLGHDTMYWYKQDSKKFLKIMFSYNNKELIINETVPNRFSPKSPDKAHLNLHINSLELGDSAVYFCASNLGSTTEAFFGQGTRLTVV.